These T cell receptor beta chains were read from a single sample in a study of breast tumors, draining lymph nodes, adjacent tissues. Via MiXCR, TCRdb re-called the multiplex PCR reads, giving one row per CDR3 protein. The data show about 180,000 distinct CDR3 sequences, about 30% seen once. The specimen sequenced was axillary lymph node tissue. The receptors shown here come from a female donor with breast cancer. Some clones in this sample may be carry-over from other donors' samples. Each CDR3 is given with its conserved first and last residue. The order of the fields is D gene, V gene, J gene, CDR3 length, clone size, CDR3 DNA, CDR3 protein. A D gene is named only where the DNA matches it firmly. Rows give clone size only sometimes, using once, few, many, or a class for an expanded clone.

>NA|TRBV6-6|TRBJ2-7|15|NA
TGTGCCAGCAGTCCCCCGACACTTAACTCCTACGAGCAGTACTTC
CASSPPTLNSYEQYF
>TRBD1|TRBV20-1|TRBJ1-2|12|NA
TGCAGTGCTAGAGAACAGGGGTGGGGCTCCACCTTC
CSAREQGWGSTF
>NA|TRBV20-1|TRBJ1-5|13|NA
TGCCCGAGCACGGACAAAGGGAATCAGCCCCAGCATTTT
CPSTDKGNQPQHF
>NA|TRBV19|TRBJ2-7|13|many
TGTGCCAGTAGTCTCTCAAGGGCGTACGAGCAGTACTTC
CASSLSRAYEQYF
>NA|TRBV6-5|TRBJ2-3|15|many
TGTGCCAGCAGTTTGGGGGGCTCCTACACAGATACGCAGTATTTT
CASSLGGSYTDTQYF
>TRBD1|TRBV30|TRBJ2-7|13|many
TGTGCCTGGAGTTATGTGGCAGGGGGAGAGCAGTACTTC
CAWSYVAGGEQYF
>NA|TRBV20-1|TRBJ2-3|13|many
TGCAGTGCTAGAGATCAAGTTGGCAGGGCCCCGTATTTT
CSARDQVGRAPYF
>NA|TRBV29-1|TRBJ2-7|12|many
TGCAGCGTTCTACAGGACCCTAAAGAGCAGTACTTC
CSVLQDPKEQYF
>TRBD2|TRBV6-5|TRBJ2-7|15|many
TGTGCCAGCAGCCGGCTAGCGGGGGCTGCCTACGAGCAGTACTTC
CASSRLAGAAYEQYF
>NA|TRBV3-1|TRBJ1-1|14|few
TGTGCCAGCAGCCAAAAGGGTTACGTGGCGGAAGCTTTCTTT
CASSQKGYVAEAFF
>TRBD1|TRBV20-1|TRBJ1-6|13|few
TGCAGTGTAGAACAGGGGGCGGATTCACCCCTCCACTTT
CSVEQGADSPLHF
>TRBD2|TRBV7-2|TRBJ2-1|14|many
TGTGCCAGCAGCTTAGTAGCGGGCAACAATGAGCAGTTCTTC
CASSLVAGNNEQFF
>NA|TRBV15|TRBJ2-7|15|NA
TGCGCCACCAGCAGAGATTACGGGAGCTCCTACGAGCAGTACTTC
CATSRDYGSSYEQYF
>TRBD2|TRBV3-1|TRBJ2-1|16|few
TGTGCCAGCAGCCCGACTCTGAGCGGGAGCGGAAATGAGCAGTTCTTC
CASSPTLSGSGNEQFF
>NA|TRBV24-1|TRBJ2-2|15|NA
TGTGCCACCAGTGGGGTGGGCCTGAACACCGGGGAGCCGTTTTTT
CATSGVGLNTGEPFF
>NA|TRBV11-2|TRBJ2-7|15|NA
TGTGCCAGCAGCTTAGTTCAGGGTACCTCCTACGAGCAGTACTTC
CASSLVQGTSYEQYF
>NA|TRBV14|TRBJ2-5|15|many
TGTGCCAGCAGCCTCCTAAGAGGGGAGGAAGAGACCCAGTACTTC
CASSLLRGEEETQYF
>TRBD1|TRBV5-4|TRBJ1-2|13|many
TGTGCCAGCAGCTCCGACAGGGGGCTTGGCTACACCTTC
CASSSDRGLGYTF
>TRBD1|TRBV2|TRBJ2-6|19|many
TGTGCCAGCAGTGAAGCGCGGGGGACAGGGGGCGGTGGGGCCAACGTCCTGACTTTC
CASSEARGTGGGGANVLTF
>NA|TRBV19|TRBJ2-3|15|once
TGTGCCAGTAGTATTGAGGGCAGCGTCGATCAGCCCCAGTATTTT
CASSIEGSVDQPQYF
>TRBD1|TRBV11-1|TRBJ2-7|17|many
TGTGCCAGCAGCCCGAAGCGATTGGGACAGGGGATCTACGAGCAGTACTTC
CASSPKRLGQGIYEQYF
>TRBD2|TRBV20-1|TRBJ2-1|14|NA
TGCGGTGCCCGAGGAGCGGGAATGAACAGTGAGCAGTTCTTC
CGARGAGMNSEQFF
>TRBD2|TRBV12-3/TRBV12-4|TRBJ2-3|16|many
TGTGCCAGCAGCCTGGGACTAGCGGGAGTTGCAGATACGCAGTATTTT
CASSLGLAGVADTQYF
>NA|TRBV7-3|TRBJ1-6|13|NA
TGTGCCAGCAGCTTAAAGGAAAGATCACCCCTCCACTTT
CASSLKERSPLHF
>NA|TRBV3-1|TRBJ2-5|13|many
TGTGCCAGCAGCCGGGGGCGGGCGGGGACCCAGTACTTC
CASSRGRAGTQYF
>TRBD2|TRBV6-2/TRBV6-3|TRBJ2-2|14|many
TGTGCCAGCGCCAGCGGGAGGGCCTCCGGGGAGCTGTTTTTT
CASASGRASGELFF